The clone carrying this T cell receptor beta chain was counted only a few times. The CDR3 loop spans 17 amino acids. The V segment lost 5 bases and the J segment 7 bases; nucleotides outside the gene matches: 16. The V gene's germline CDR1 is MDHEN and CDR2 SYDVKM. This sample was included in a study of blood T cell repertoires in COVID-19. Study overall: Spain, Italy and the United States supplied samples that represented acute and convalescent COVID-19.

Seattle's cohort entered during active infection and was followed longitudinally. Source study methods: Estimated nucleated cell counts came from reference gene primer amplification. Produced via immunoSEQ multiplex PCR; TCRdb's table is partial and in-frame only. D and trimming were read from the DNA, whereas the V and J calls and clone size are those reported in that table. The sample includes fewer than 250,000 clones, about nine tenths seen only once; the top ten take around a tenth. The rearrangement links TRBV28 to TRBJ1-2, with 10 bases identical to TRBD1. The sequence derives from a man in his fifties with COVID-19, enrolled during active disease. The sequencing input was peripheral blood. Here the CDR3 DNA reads TGTGCCAGCAGTCCGCCGGGACAGGGGACTAGATTTGGTGGCTACACCTTC. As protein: CASSPPGQGTRFGGYTF.